Each of the 17 T cell receptor beta chains below was sequenced from the same sample in a study of blood T cell repertoires in COVID-19. Sequencing was performed with immunoSEQ multiplex PCR; in TCRdb, only in-frame clones are kept and a portion is missing. The table includes 150,000 to 250,000 clones, approximately 86% detected once. Sequences were obtained from PBMCs or T cells enriched from blood (not recorded which). The receptors were sampled from a woman aged 25 to 39 who had recovered from COVID-19.

This chain connects TRBV10-3 to TRBJ2-3; D unresolved. Per germline, CDR1 ENHRY and CDR2 SYGVKD. This CDR3 comprises 15 residues. V gave up 3 bases and J gave up 7 bases, with 17 bases separating them. In nucleotides, the CDR3 is TGTGCCATCAGTGATATGGCCAATAATCATCATACGCAGTATTTT. It is translated as CAISDMANNHHTQYF.

This clone was seen only once. The V gene is TRBV6-5, the J gene TRBJ1-4, with 8 bases aligning to TRBD1. CDR3 length: 12 amino acids. The germline CDR1 and CDR2 sequences are MNHEY and SVGAGI. V trimming: 7 bases; J trimming: 12 bases; junction bases outside the gene matches: 7. The CDR3 is CASTPDREELFF. CDR3 coding DNA: TGTGCCAGCACCCCGGACAGGGAGGAACTGTTTTTT.

V and J are TRBV6-2 or TRBV6-3 and TRBJ2-7; no firm D call. The V and J ends lost 4 bases and 0 bases respectively, with 7 bases between them. This CDR3 spans 13 amino acids. Germline CDR1 reads MNHEY; CDR2 reads SVGEGT. Here the CDR3 DNA reads TGTGCCAGCAGTTTTTCTTCCTCCTACGAGCAGTACTTC. Amino acids: CASSFSSSYEQYF.

CDR3 residues: CASSRTGNYGYTF. Here the CDR3 DNA reads TGTGCCAGCAGCAGGACAGGCAACTATGGCTACACCTTC. The chain couples TRBV6-2 or TRBV6-3 to TRBJ1-2; the match to TRBD1 covers 7 bases. Germline CDR1 is MNHEY and CDR2 is SVGEGT. Germline trimming cut 6 bases from V and 2 bases from J; bases unmatched to any gene: 3. This CDR3 region has 13 residues.

The rearrangement links TRBV7-9 to TRBJ1-1, with D possibly TRBD1 on 5 matching bases. The V and J ends lost 5 bases and 3 bases respectively, with 13 bases between them. In germline, CDR1 is SEHNR, CDR2 FQNEAQ (reference sequence). The CDR3 consists of 14 residues. The CDR3 is CASSTSTDDTEAFF. In DNA, the CDR3 is TGTGCCAGCAGCACTTCGACAGACGACACTGAAGCTTTCTTT.

The chain is built from TRBV9 and TRBJ1-2; perhaps TRBD1 as D (6 bases). V gave up 0 bases and J gave up 2 bases, with 17 bases separating them. Per germline, CDR1 SGDLS and CDR2 YYNGEE. CDR3 size: 17 residues. The CDR3 nucleotides are TGTGCCAGCAGCGTAGCTACGGGGGGGGCCACCAACTATGGCTACACCTTC. Translated: CASSVATGGATNYGYTF.

The chain links TRBV6-5 to TRBJ1-4; 9 nucleotides match TRBD1. J was trimmed by 7 bases and V by 8 bases; bases with no gene match: 2. Germline V gene lookup returns CDR1 MNHEY and CDR2 SVGAGI. This CDR3 is built from 12 residues. In nucleotides, the CDR3 is TGTGCCAGCGGGACAGGGACTGAAAAACTGTTTTTT. Residues: CASGTGTEKLFF.

The V gene is TRBV7-9, the J gene TRBJ2-3; D is undetermined. In germline, CDR1 is SEHNR, CDR2 FQNEAQ (reference sequence). V was clipped by 4 bases and J by 6 bases, with 5 bases between them. The CDR3 is made up of 11 amino acids. CDR3 residues: CASSSTDTQYF. The CDR3 bases are TGTGCCAGCAGCTCTACGGATACGCAGTATTTT.

This chain uses TRBV29-1 with TRBJ2-2, with no clear D. Trimming pared 4 bases from V and 5 bases from J, leaving 14 bases between. The CDR3 sequence is 14 residues long. Looked up from germline, CDR1 is SQVTM and CDR2 is ANQGSEA. The CDR3, as DNA: TGCAGCGTTGGAGTAAGTCGGAGAACCGGGGAGCTGTTTTTT. Protein product: CSVGVSRRTGELFF.

This clone has more than one count but fewer than ten. The chain links TRBV24-1 to TRBJ2-2, with 10 bases matching TRBD1. The CDR3 sequence is 17 residues long. The germline V gene encodes CDR1 KGHDR and CDR2 SFDVKD. V trimming: 4 bases; J trimming: 8 bases; junction bases outside the gene matches: 12. The CDR3 bases are TGTGCCACCAGTGACCAGGACAGGGGGACTGCTCCGGGGGAGCTGTTTTTT. Amino acids: CATSDQDRGTAPGELFF.

This sequence joins TRBV14 and TRBJ2-1, with 7 bases matching TRBD2. The CDR3 extends over 17 amino acids. Germline V CDR1 and CDR2: SGHDN, FVKESK. Trimming cost V 0 bases and J 0 bases; bases outside gene matches: 5. CDR3 coding DNA: TGTGCCAGCAGCCAAGACCAGCGGGATCTCTCCTACAATGAGCAGTTCTTC. Protein: CASSQDQRDLSYNEQFF.

The chain has TRBV6-4 and TRBJ2-7, with TRBD2 matching over 11 bases. Trimming at V came to 3 bases and at J to 1 base, leaving 2 bases not matched to a gene. This CDR3 spans 15 amino acids. Germline-derived CDR1 and CDR2 are MRHNA and SNTAGT. CDR3: CASSEASGRSYEQYF. In DNA, the CDR3 is TGTGCCAGCAGTGAGGCTAGCGGGAGGTCCTACGAGCAGTACTTC.

This CDR3 reads CASSFERGQETQYF. CDR3 nucleotides: TGCGCCAGCAGCTTCGAGCGGGGCCAAGAGACCCAGTACTTC. V and J are TRBV5-1 and TRBJ2-5; TRBD2 matches 7 bases. J lost 1 base, V lost 2 bases, and 2 bases had no gene match. This CDR3 is 14 amino acids long. The germline V gene has CDR1 SGHRS and CDR2 YFSETQ.

This clone was counted once. This chain links TRBV24-1 with TRBJ2-5; 10 nucleotides align to TRBD1. The CDR3 covers 16 residues. The V and J ends lost 7 bases and 5 bases, in that order; junction bases with no gene match: 12. CDR1 is KGHDR, CDR2 SFDVKD, per germline. Written as DNA, the CDR3 is TGTGCCACCAGCGGCCCCGGGACAGGGGCCCGGGAGACCCAGTACTTC. Protein: CATSGPGTGARETQYF.

The chain has TRBV4-2 and TRBJ2-4; 16 bases are a match to TRBD2. Germline V gene lookup returns CDR1 LGHNA and CDR2 YNFKEQ. The V and J ends lost 0 bases and 8 bases, in that order; junction bases with no gene match: 19. The CDR3 loop spans 22 amino acids. The CDR3 here is CASSQDDSPGLAGGPFRDIQYF. The CDR3 DNA reads as TGTGCCAGCAGCCAAGATGATAGTCCGGGACTAGCGGGAGGGCCTTTTCGGGACATTCAGTACTTC.

The J gene is TRBJ2-1, the V gene TRBV6-4; 13 nucleotides agree with TRBD2. The CDR3 is 15 amino acids. From germline, CDR1 is MRHNA and CDR2 SNTAGT. Losses at the gene ends were 6 bases for V and 8 bases for J; bases not matched to a gene: 7. The CDR3 DNA reads TGTGCCAGCAGCATGACTAGCGGGAGGTTAGATGAGCAGTTCTTC. It specifies CASSMTSGRLDEQFF.

J is TRBJ1-2 and V is TRBV6-6, with D hard to call. Trimming removed 6 bases from V and 6 bases from J, with 20 bases in between. This CDR3 has 15 amino acids. CDR1 MNHNY and CDR2 SVGAGI come from the germline V gene (reference sequence). CDR3 sequence: CASRPTSSGNDGYTF. CDR3 DNA sequence: TGTGCCAGCAGGCCTACCTCCTCCGGGAACGATGGCTACACCTTC.